The text below deals with one T cell receptor (beta chain). Its antigen target is currently unknown. Per-base quality was not reported, and no clone a single base away is much larger than it. Each donor gave one peripheral blood draw, averaging roughly 0.11 L, which was collected into heparinised tubes. Using a panel that included CD45RO, CCR7, CD25, CD127, CD95 and CD27, naive, central memory, regulatory and stem cell-like memory CD4+ T cells were sorted on a BD FACSAria II. Purity was above 95% for every sorted population. PBMCs were isolated right away by Lymphoprep density gradient centrifugation and were stained directly, without culture. So that batch effects would be minimized, each experiment stained and sorted samples in pairs, pairing one healthy donor with one patient. These data originate in a study of beta chain features in type 1 diabetes (dated by TCRdb to 2016 to 2019). For the wider study: No differences in mean age, gender distribution, total cell number or subset yield were found between patients and healthy donors. In the study, recently diagnosed type 1 diabetes patients and matched healthy donors were compared on the TCRB repertoires of their sorted circulating CD4+ T cell subsets. A total of around 110,000,000 sorted cells were examined across all samples, and a strong correlation was observed between cell number per subset and RNA yield. Naive and central memory subsets were obtained from all 30 or so donors, but regulatory and stem cell-like memory subsets were isolated from only 8 patients and roughly eight healthy donors. The paper's findings and limits, for the study overall: Shorter templates might have been favored by PCR, but patient and control samples were amplified and corrected together, so both groups would have been affected equally by any skew. Naive, central memory and regulatory TCRB repertoires appeared to be more similar among patients than among healthy donors. Sequencing cDNA rather than genomic DNA could over-represent highly expressing activated cells, although activation and CD3 levels did not differ between groups. Only small numbers of individuals were included in the HLA sub-analyses, which left unresolved whether HLA type had any influence on TCRB rearrangement. A moderate but significant shortening of TCRB CDR3 length was observed in type 1 diabetes patients in all four CD4+ subsets. At VDJ recombination sites, type 1 diabetes patients had fewer insertions and more deleted nucleotides, which implies abnormalities in thymic rearrangement.

CDR3 length: 13 amino acids, cysteine to phenylalanine. Only the CDR3 part of the read is kept: 39 bases, read in frame from the first base. CDR1 SQVTM and CDR2 ANQGSEA were looked up in the germline V gene. The germline V and J ends show losses of 8 bases and 2 bases respectively, and no gene match explains 8 bases of the junction. All of the isolated RNA was reverse transcribed with the High Capacity cDNA Reverse Transcription Kit, so expressed TCRB transcripts were sequenced. Deep immunoSEQ sequencing was applied to naive, central memory and regulatory T cell samples, giving an average of roughly 3.6 million total reads per sample. After sorted cells were lysed in RLT buffer, RNA was extracted with DNase-treated RNeasy Micro or Mini kits, with the choice depending on cell number. To prevent cross-contamination, each cell subset was processed individually, whereas patient and healthy donor samples were processed jointly. TCRB sequences were amplified from cDNA with the immunoSEQ multiplex PCR, producing 87-bp fragments spanning the CDR3 region. Sequencing of the amplicons was performed on the Illumina HiSeq platform. For the original study's pipeline: PCR bias was computationally corrected using synthetic template baselines, reads within Hamming distance 2 were collapsed, and singletons that could not be merged were discarded. Reads were aligned to IMGT to assign V, D and J genes, CDR3 length, and insertions or deletions at six rearrangement sites. Within each subset, clonotype counts were normalized to sorted cell number, and only after that were true diversity and Gini coefficients computed with the tcR R package. Repertoire sharing was quantified using the overlap coefficient calculated on TCRB nucleotide sequences. In TCRdb, the immuneACCESS table is reduced to in-frame sequences with V and J assigned. These tables do not hold every clone; where another copy was compared, an unresolved V gene accounts for under half, and the others remain unexplained. V, J and clone size are those of that table, while D and trimming were read from the DNA. This sample has roughly 40,000 clones in its table, and over 45% of those were observed once. The ten largest clones capture around 0.78% of the sample.

The sequence came from a woman aged 18-30 years in good health. The V gene is TRBV29-1 and the J gene is TRBJ1-1; 7 central nucleotides agree with TRBD1. Sequences were obtained from central memory CD4+ T cells from blood. The CDR3 reads as follows: CSSRDRVNTEAFF. The DNA sequence reads TGCAGCTCCCGGGACAGAGTAAACACTGAAGCTTTCTTT.